This record concerns one T cell receptor beta chain sequence. Data came from immunoSEQ multiplex PCR; TCRdb stores just in-frame clones and leaves some out. The data show 30,000 to 35,000 clones, about 84% seen once. This specimen comes from a study of T cell responses to AZD1222 COVID-19 vaccine. V lost 0 bases, J lost 9 bases, and 9 bases stayed unmatched. Germline V gene lookup returns CDR1 MNHEY and CDR2 SVGAGI. This CDR3 has 16 residues. The sample consisted of peripheral blood, taken 28 days after the second AZD1222 dose. The receptor comes from an adult who received the AZD1222 COVID-19 vaccine. The V and J genes are TRBV6-5 and TRBJ2-1, with 9 bases that match TRBD2. The DNA of the CDR3 is TGTGCCAGCAGTTACTCGATGGGTAGCGGGGGATTTGAGCAGTTCTTC. This encodes CASSYSMGSGGFEQFF.